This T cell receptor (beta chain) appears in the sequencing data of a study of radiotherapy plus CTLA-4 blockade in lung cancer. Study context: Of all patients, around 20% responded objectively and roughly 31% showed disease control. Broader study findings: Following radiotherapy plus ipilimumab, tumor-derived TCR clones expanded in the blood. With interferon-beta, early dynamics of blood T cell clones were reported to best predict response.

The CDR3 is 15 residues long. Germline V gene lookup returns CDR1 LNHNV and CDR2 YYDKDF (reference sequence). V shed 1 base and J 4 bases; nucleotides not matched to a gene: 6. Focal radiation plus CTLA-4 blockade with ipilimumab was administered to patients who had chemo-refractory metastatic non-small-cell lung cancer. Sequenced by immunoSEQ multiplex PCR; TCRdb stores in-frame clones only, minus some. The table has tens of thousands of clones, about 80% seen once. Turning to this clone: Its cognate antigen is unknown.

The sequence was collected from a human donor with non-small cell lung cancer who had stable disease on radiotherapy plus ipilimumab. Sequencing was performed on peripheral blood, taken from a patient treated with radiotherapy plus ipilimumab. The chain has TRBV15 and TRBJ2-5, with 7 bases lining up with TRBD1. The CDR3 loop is CATSRGSTGVETQYF. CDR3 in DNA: TGTGCCACCAGCAGAGGATCTACAGGGGTAGAGACCCAGTACTTC. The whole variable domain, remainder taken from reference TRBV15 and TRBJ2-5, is DAMVIQNPRYQVTQFGKPVTLSCSQTLNHNVMYWYQQKSSQAPKLLFHYYDKDFNNEADTPDNFQSRRPNTSFCFLDIRSPGLGDTAMYLCATSRGSTGVETQYFGPGTRLLVL.